The present T cell receptor beta chain was sequenced within a study of T cell changes during pregnancy in multiple sclerosis. TCRdb's table, derived via immunoSEQ multiplex PCR, lists solely in-frame clones and lacks some. This table has under 50,000 clones, about 90% appearing once. Trimming cost V 2 bases and J 2 bases, with 10 bases left between them. The CDR3 runs 14 residues. Germline V gives CDR1 SGHKS, CDR2 YYEKEE (reference sequence). The sample here was CD4+ T cells from peripheral blood mononuclear cells, taken in the second trimester of pregnancy. This TCR was sampled from a female donor in good health, enrolled as a control in a pregnancy study. The V gene is TRBV5-5, the J gene TRBJ2-5; D ambiguous. CDR3 sequence (DNA): TGTGCCAGCAGCTTATTACAAGTACAAGAGACCCAGTACTTC. Amino acids: CASSLLQVQETQYF. The complete variable domain, with remaining parts taken from reference TRBV5-5 and TRBJ2-5, reads DAGVTQSPTHLIKTRGQQVTLRCSPISGHKSVSWYQQVLGQGPQFIFQYYEKEERGRGNFPDRFSARQFPNYSSELNVNALLLGDSALYLCASSLLQVQETQYFGPGTRLLVL.